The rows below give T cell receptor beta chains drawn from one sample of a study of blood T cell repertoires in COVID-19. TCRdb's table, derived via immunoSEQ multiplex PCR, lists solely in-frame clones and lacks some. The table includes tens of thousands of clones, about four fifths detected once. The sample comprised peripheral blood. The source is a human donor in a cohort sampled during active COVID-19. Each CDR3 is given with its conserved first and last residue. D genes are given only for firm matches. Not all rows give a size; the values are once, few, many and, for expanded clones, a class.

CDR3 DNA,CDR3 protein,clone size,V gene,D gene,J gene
TGTGCCAGCAGTTCATCTCGGACTAGCGGGAAGGTGGCCTACGAGCAGTACTTC,CASSSSRTSGKVAYEQYF,.,TRBV28,TRBD2,TRBJ2-7
TGTGCCAGCAGTTTGATACAGGAGGGAACTAATTCACCCCTCCACTTT,CASSLIQEGTNSPLHF,few,TRBV28,.,TRBJ1-6
TGTGCCATCAGTGACATAGGCAGGGGCAGGAGCTCTGGAAACACCATATATTTT,CAISDIGRGRSSGNTIYF,.,TRBV10-3,.,TRBJ1-3
TGTGCCAGCGAGGGTAGCGGGAGATACGAGCAGTACTTC,CASEGSGRYEQYF,many,TRBV28,TRBD2,TRBJ2-7
TGTGCCAGCAGGGGGGGCACAGGGGGCCAGATCTATGGCTACACCTTC,CASRGGTGGQIYGYTF,.,TRBV25-1,TRBD1,TRBJ1-2
TGTGCCAGCAGCGCCGGGGGGGGAGCCAACTATGGCTACACCTTC,CASSAGGGANYGYTF,many,TRBV9,.,TRBJ1-2
TGTGCCAGCAGTGAAGGGGGAGCTGGTGAAAAACTGTTTTTT,CASSEGGAGEKLFF,few,TRBV6-1,.,TRBJ1-4
TGTGCCAGCTCTCCGGGGGGTCAGCCCCAGCATTTT,CASSPGGQPQHF,.,TRBV18,.,TRBJ1-5
TGTGCCAGCAGGGGGGACAGGCCCTACGAGCAGTACTTC,CASRGDRPYEQYF,.,TRBV12-3/TRBV12-4,TRBD1,TRBJ2-7
TGCGCCAGCAGTCAAGGGACAGGTTTAAATGGCTACACCTTC,CASSQGTGLNGYTF,.,TRBV23-1,TRBD1,TRBJ1-2
TGTGCCAGCAGCAAAGAGGATAACAGGACTGAAGCTTTCTTT,CASSKEDNRTEAFF,few,TRBV21-1,.,TRBJ1-1
TGTGCCAGCAGCTTAACAGGACAGGGTCTAAGCAATCAGCCCCAGCATTTT,CASSLTGQGLSNQPQHF,few,TRBV7-9,TRBD1,TRBJ1-5
TGTGCCAGCAGTGAAGCAGCGGGGGGGCCAGATACGCAGTATTTT,CASSEAAGGPDTQYF,few,TRBV6-1,TRBD2,TRBJ2-3
TGTGCCAGCAGCAGCAGAACTAGGGAAGAGACCCAGTACTTC,CASSSRTREETQYF,.,TRBV5-4,.,TRBJ2-5
TGTGCCAGTACGACTAGCGGGAGTTTTCCCAGCACAGATACGCAGTATTTT,CASTTSGSFPSTDTQYF,.,TRBV28,TRBD2,TRBJ2-3
TGTGCCAGCAGCCACCTCGGTTATTCACCCCTCCACTTT,CASSHLGYSPLHF,.,TRBV3-1/TRBV3-2,.,TRBJ1-6
TGTGCCAGCTTCAAGACAGACGACGAGCAGTACTTC,CASFKTDDEQYF,.,TRBV7-9,.,TRBJ2-7
TGTGCCTGGAGTGTACTGGCTGAAGCTTTCTTT,CAWSVLAEAFF,.,TRBV30,.,TRBJ1-1
TGTGCCAGCAGCCCCCGGTTGGGCACGAAGCAGTACTTC,CASSPRLGTKQYF,.,TRBV3-1/TRBV3-2,.,TRBJ2-7
TGTGCCAGCACCCATAGCGGGAGGGCCGAGGAGACCCAGTACTTC,CASTHSGRAEETQYF,.,TRBV6-5,TRBD2,TRBJ2-5
TGTGCCAGCAGCTACCCCCCTCAGGACAGAGCTGGAAACACCATATATTTT,CASSYPPQDRAGNTIYF,.,TRBV7-9,.,TRBJ1-3
TGTGCCTGGAGCCCTTTCCAAGAGACCCAGTACTTC,CAWSPFQETQYF,once,TRBV30,.,TRBJ2-5
TGCAGTGCTGGACAGAACTACGAGCAGTACTTC,CSAGQNYEQYF,.,TRBV20-1,.,TRBJ2-7
TGTGCCACCAGTGGGGGAAAGGGCAGGGGCTCCTACAATGAGCAGTTCTTC,CATSGGKGRGSYNEQFF,.,TRBV24-1,.,TRBJ2-1
TGTGCCAGCAGCCAGGGGGCAGGGGTGCGTAATTCACCCCTCCACTTT,CASSQGAGVRNSPLHF,.,TRBV6-6,TRBD1,TRBJ1-6
TGTGCCAGCAGCCCGCAACAGGGGCGCCGATCCAGCAATCAGCCCCAGCATTTT,CASSPQQGRRSSNQPQHF,.,TRBV3-1/TRBV3-2,TRBD1,TRBJ1-5